This TCR beta chain was sequenced during a study of T cell responses to AZD1222 COVID-19 vaccine. Turning to the study itself: Pooled together were second doses at about 4 or about 12 weeks. Study-wide results and limits: Dominant CD4 TCR responses targeted spike regions 160-218 and 743-854. Reports say nearly half of spike-specific TCRs go after unmutated variant regions. Seropositive AZD1222 recipients at baseline numbered only five or six.

This table comes from immunoSEQ multiplex PCR, and its TCRdb copy is limited to in-frame clones, with some not included. Of approximately 100,000 clones listed, about 83% are singletons. Germline V gene data show CDR1 as SGHTA and CDR2 as FQGNSA. The CDR3 contains 15 residues. V was cut by 3 bases and J by 3 bases, with 14 bases left in between. With respect to this clone: Antigen: not known.

The sample here was peripheral blood, taken on day 0 of AZD1222 vaccination. The chain combines TRBV7-2 with TRBJ1-2; D is undetermined. This TCR was sampled from an adult in good health. The CDR3 DNA follows: TGTGCCAGCAGCTTTTACTTGACTGGCGACTATGGCTACACCTTC. Its protein product is CASSFYLTGDYGYTF.